This T cell receptor (beta chain) was sequenced in a study of T cell changes during pregnancy in multiple sclerosis. CDR3 length: 16 residues. Germline assignment: CDR1 SSHAT and CDR2 FNYEAQ (reference sequence). With respect to this clone: One junction end does not reproduce the germline sequence, and a read error may be involved.

Assay: immunoSEQ multiplex PCR; the TCRdb copy retains only in-frame clones and omits some. Of 30,000 to 45,000 clones listed, 80% to 90% are singletons. The origin of this receptor is a female donor with multiple sclerosis, enrolled in a pregnancy study. The chain carries TRBV7-7 and TRBJ2-5, with D maybe TRBD1 (7 bases). The source was CD4+ T cells from peripheral blood mononuclear cells, collected before pregnancy. CDR3: CASSLARQGGQETQYF. The DNA of the CDR3 is TGTGCTAGCAGCTTAGCGCGGCAGGGGGGACAAGAGACCCAGTACTTC.